This is a list of T cell receptor beta chains from one sample in a study of spatial heterogeneity in lung cancer. TCRdb passed the 5' RACE reads through MiXCR, listing each CDR3 protein once. This sample has around 40,000 distinct CDR3 sequences, with around 5.2% found just once. Specimen: PBMCs, collected at surgery. These receptors were collected from a female donor with early-stage non-small cell lung cancer. Both conserved end residues are part of each CDR3. Each record gives: J gene, D gene, V gene, clone size, CDR3 DNA, CDR3 protein. D genes are given only for firm matches. Size values are once, few and many counts, or a class for expanded clones, and some rows have none.

j_gene: TRBJ1-2
d_gene: TRBD1
v_gene: TRBV27
abundance: NA
CDR3nt: TGTGCCAGCAGTTTAAGACCCCCCGGGACAGGGGGCTATGGCTACACCTTC
CDR3aa: CASSLRPPGTGGYGYTF

j_gene: TRBJ2-4
d_gene: TRBD1
v_gene: TRBV19
abundance: NA
CDR3nt: TGTGCCAGTAGCCCAAGGACAGGGCCAGGCCTTATTCAGTACTTC
CDR3aa: CASSPRTGPGLIQYF

j_gene: TRBJ1-5
d_gene: TRBD1
v_gene: TRBV20-1
abundance: many
CDR3nt: TGCAGTGCGCCGGACAGGGTCAGCAATCAGCCCCAGCATTTT
CDR3aa: CSAPDRVSNQPQHF

j_gene: TRBJ2-1
d_gene: TRBD2
v_gene: TRBV12-3/TRBV12-4
abundance: many
CDR3nt: TGTGCCAGCAGTCCGGGACTAGCGGGGGGTGGTTACTACAATGAGCAGTTCTTC
CDR3aa: CASSPGLAGGGYYNEQFF

j_gene: TRBJ1-2
d_gene: NA
v_gene: TRBV28
abundance: many
CDR3nt: TGTGCCAGCAGGGCCGGGGCCAATCTCTATGGCTACACCTTC
CDR3aa: CASRAGANLYGYTF

j_gene: TRBJ1-1
d_gene: NA
v_gene: TRBV20-1
abundance: few
CDR3nt: TGCAGTGCTAGGAGGCCGGGCAGGAACACTGAAGCTTTCTTT
CDR3aa: CSARRPGRNTEAFF

j_gene: TRBJ1-6
d_gene: NA
v_gene: TRBV9
abundance: many
CDR3nt: TGTGCCAGCAGCGTTGACGGGGGGTATAATTCACCCCTCCACTTT
CDR3aa: CASSVDGGYNSPLHF

j_gene: TRBJ2-1
d_gene: NA
v_gene: TRBV5-1
abundance: NA
CDR3nt: TGCGCCAGCAGCTTGTTGGCTACCTACAATGAGCAGTTCTTC
CDR3aa: CASSLLATYNEQFF

j_gene: TRBJ1-2
d_gene: NA
v_gene: TRBV7-6
abundance: few
CDR3nt: TGTGCCAGCAGCTTACAACTCCTCGGGGGTGGCTACACCTTC
CDR3aa: CASSLQLLGGGYTF

j_gene: TRBJ2-1
d_gene: NA
v_gene: TRBV4-3
abundance: many
CDR3nt: TGCGCCAGCAGCCTAAACAGGGTCGTTTACAATGAGCAGTTCTTC
CDR3aa: CASSLNRVVYNEQFF

j_gene: TRBJ1-2
d_gene: TRBD1
v_gene: TRBV9
abundance: many
CDR3nt: TGTGCCAGCAGCGTCGGGACAGGGCTTGGCTACACCTTC
CDR3aa: CASSVGTGLGYTF